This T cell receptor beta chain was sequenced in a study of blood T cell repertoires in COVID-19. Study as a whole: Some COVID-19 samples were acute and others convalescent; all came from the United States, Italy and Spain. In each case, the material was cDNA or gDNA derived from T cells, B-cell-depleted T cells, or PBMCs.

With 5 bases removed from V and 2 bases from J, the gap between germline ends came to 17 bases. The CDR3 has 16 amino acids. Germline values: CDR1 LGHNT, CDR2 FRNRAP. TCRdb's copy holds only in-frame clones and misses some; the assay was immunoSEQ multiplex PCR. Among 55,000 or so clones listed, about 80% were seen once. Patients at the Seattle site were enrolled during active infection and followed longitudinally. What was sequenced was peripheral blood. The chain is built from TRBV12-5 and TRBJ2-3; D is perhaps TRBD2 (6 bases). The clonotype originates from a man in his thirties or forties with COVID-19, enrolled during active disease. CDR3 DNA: TGTGCTAGTGGTCCCGGTCGCGGGGTGATCACAGATACGCAGTATTTT. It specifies CASGPGRGVITDTQYF. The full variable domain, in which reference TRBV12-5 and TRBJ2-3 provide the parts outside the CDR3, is DARVTQTPRHKVTEMGQEVTMRCQPILGHNTVFWYRQTMMQGLELLAYFRNRAPLDDSGMPKDRFSAEMPDATLATLKIQPSEPRDSAVYFCASGPGRGVITDTQYFGPGTRLTVL.